The sequence of this TCR beta chain was determined in a study of T-cell memory formation after mild COVID-19. Study-wide points: Clones contracting over day 15 to 85 were CD4/CD8 balanced, with later expanders leaning CD4+. Prior to infection, memory already included some responding clones, suggesting cross-reactive memory joined. Those CD4+ clones that contracted were mainly in CM and EM (CD8+ ones in EMRA).

Comment on this clonotype: The antigen is not known.

The CDR3 consists of 15 residues. V shed 5 bases, J shed 8 bases, and the junction held 12 bases outside the gene matches. Germline V gene data show CDR1 as SSHAT and CDR2 as FNYEAQ (reference sequence). 5'RACE primed at constant segments yielded TCR alpha and TCR beta cDNA libraries bearing sample barcodes and UMIs. TCRdb called the 5' RACE reads again in MiXCR, with one record for every CDR3 protein. The table lists about 57,000 distinct CDR3 sequences, 12% of them singletons. The source material was PBMCs or a T cell subset sorted from them (not recorded which). The chain links TRBV7-7 to TRBJ1-1, with 9 nucleotides matching TRBD1. The receptor comes from a man aged 18 to 30 who had mild COVID-19 (a few samples of this study predate the infection). Cell type and time point are not known. CDR3 sequence: CASSPDLAGTGEAFF. The CDR3 DNA follows: TGTGCCAGCAGCCCGGACCTCGCCGGGACAGGGGAAGCTTTCTTT.